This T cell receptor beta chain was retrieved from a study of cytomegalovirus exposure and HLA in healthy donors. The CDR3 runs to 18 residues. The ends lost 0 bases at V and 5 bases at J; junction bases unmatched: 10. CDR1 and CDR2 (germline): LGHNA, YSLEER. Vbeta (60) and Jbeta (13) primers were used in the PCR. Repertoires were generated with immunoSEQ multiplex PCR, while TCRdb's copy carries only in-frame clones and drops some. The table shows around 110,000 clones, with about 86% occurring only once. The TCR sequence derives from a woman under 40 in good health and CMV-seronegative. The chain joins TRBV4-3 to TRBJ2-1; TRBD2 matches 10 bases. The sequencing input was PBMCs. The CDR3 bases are TGCGCCAGCAGCCAAGATCAAAGCGGGAGGGCCTATAACAATGAGCAGTTCTTC. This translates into CASSQDQSGRAYNNEQFF.